This T cell receptor beta chain was observed in a study of beta chain features in type 1 diabetes. The authors reverse transcribed all of the isolated RNA, so sequencing captured expressed TCRB transcripts. The repertoire was sequenced with immunoSEQ multiplex PCR; TCRdb's copy has only in-frame clones and lacks some. The sample carries some 230,000 clones, around 9.6% recorded once. CDR1 and CDR2 from the germline V gene are SGHAT and FQNNGV. V was pared by 5 bases and J by 14 bases, with 6 bases of the junction left unmatched. There are 11 residues in the CDR3. This clone was seen ten or more times.

The sequencing input was naive CD4+ T cells from blood. The clonotype originates from a woman in her late teens or twenties in good health. The rearrangement joins TRBV11-2 to TRBJ2-3; 8 nucleotides agree with TRBD2. The CDR3 protein is CASSQAGALYF. CDR3 DNA: TGTGCCAGCAGCCAAGCGGGGGCACTGTATTTT.